The T cell receptor (beta chain) under discussion was sequenced for a study of T cell repertoires in cytomegalovirus infection. At the level of the study: The public TCR beta signatures pointed to both CMV infection and matching HLA type.

A remark on this clonotype: Its antigen is not known.

TCRdb re-called the reads through MiXCR, storing one row per CDR3 protein. The sample has about 260,000 distinct CDR3 sequences, 12% to 15% seen once; the top ten hold 8.5% to 10%. V was shortened by 6 bases and J by 4 bases, with 10 bases between the two germline ends. The CDR3 covers 14 residues. Study-level results: Cumulative public TCR beta family frequency identified CMV carriers with the relevant HLA.

The sample taken for sequencing was PBMCs. The TCR sequence derives from a human donor in good health (CMV status not recorded). Some clones in this sample may be carry-over from other donors' samples. J is TRBJ2-6 and V is TRBV12-3 or TRBV12-4; D not resolved. In nucleotides, the CDR3 is TGTGCCAGCAGCTTAACGAGAGGGGCCAACGTCCTGACTTTC. Residues: CASSLTRGANVLTF.